These 27 T cell receptor beta chains were all obtained from the same sample, sequenced in a study of cytomegalovirus exposure and HLA in healthy donors. The primer mix had 60 Vbeta and 13 Jbeta primers. Sequencing used immunoSEQ multiplex PCR; TCRdb keeps in-frame clones, though not all of them. The sample lists around 150,000 clones; roughly 80% were seen once. What was sequenced was PBMCs. The receptors stem from a man in his thirties or forties in good health and CMV-seropositive.

The chain recombines TRBV7-9 with TRBJ2-3; D might be TRBD2 (7 bases). The ends were cut back, 1 base at V and 2 bases at J, with 16 bases in the middle. The CDR3 has 17 residues. Per germline, CDR1 SEHNR and CDR2 FQNEAQ (reference sequence). CDR3 in DNA: TGTGCCAGCAGCTTAGGCATGTCGGGGGGCGACACAGATACGCAGTATTTT. Protein product: CASSLGMSGGDTDTQYF.

The chain employs TRBV7-6 and TRBJ2-7; D is perhaps TRBD1 (6 bases). CDR1 SGHVS and CDR2 FNYEAQ come from the germline V gene. This CDR3 has 16 amino acids. Trimming took off 0 bases at V and 12 bases at J, with 24 bases between the two ends. The CDR3 DNA sequence: TGTGCCAGCAGCTTAGCGGCTACAGGGTCCCTCCGGTCAGTGTACTTC. Amino acid sequence: CASSLAATGSLRSVYF.

V gene TRBV27 combines with J gene TRBJ2-6; tentatively, D is TRBD2 (5 bases). Germline CDR1 reads MNHEY; CDR2 reads SMNVEV (reference sequence). V lost 5 bases and J lost 2, with 10 bases in between. The CDR3 totals 15 residues. CDR3 amino acids: CASSPQLAGANVLTF. CDR3 DNA sequence: TGTGCCAGCAGTCCCCAACTAGCTGGGGCCAACGTCCTGACTTTC.

J is TRBJ2-5 and V is TRBV29-1, with D perhaps TRBD2 (5 bases). The CDR3 length is 12 residues. Per germline, CDR1 SQVTM and CDR2 ANQGSEA. V dropped 7 bases and J dropped 2 bases, with 11 bases sitting between them. DNA of the CDR3: TGCAGCGGCGGGCCGGGACAAGAGACCCAGTACTTC. Its translation: CSGGPGQETQYF.

The chain links TRBV30 to TRBJ2-5; 8 positions match TRBD2. Germline V gives CDR1 GTSNPN, CDR2 SVGIG (reference sequence). The V gene end was trimmed by 3 bases and the J gene end by 4 bases; junction bases not matched to a gene: 4. The length of the CDR3 is 13 residues. Here the CDR3 DNA reads TGTGCCTGGAGACTAGCGGATAGAGAGACCCAGTACTTC. Translating gives CAWRLADRETQYF.

This chain links TRBV29-1 with TRBJ2-5; D is perhaps TRBD1 (5 bases). V lost 1 base and J 0 bases, leaving 9 bases between the germline ends. Germline lookup yields CDR1 SQVTM and CDR2 ANQGSEA. The CDR3 loop spans 14 amino acids. CDR3 DNA: TGCAGCGTTGAAGGGGCAGGGTACCAAGAGACCCAGTACTTC. Translation: CSVEGAGYQETQYF.

The chain combines TRBV7-6 with TRBJ2-7, with TRBD2 matching over 8 bases. The length of the CDR3 is 17 residues. From germline, CDR1 is SGHVS and CDR2 FNYEAQ. With 1 base clipped from V and 2 bases from J, the junction kept 10 bases outside the gene matches. DNA for the CDR3: TGTGCCAGCAGCTTAGGGGGAGCGGGGGCACCAACCTACGAGCAGTACTTC. Its translation: CASSLGGAGAPTYEQYF.

The rearrangement joins TRBV4-1 to TRBJ2-7; 9 bases map to TRBD2. Looked up from germline, CDR1 is MGHRA and CDR2 is YSYEKL. The V segment lost 3 bases and the J segment 0 bases; nucleotides outside the gene matches: 6. This CDR3 contains 16 residues. Written as DNA, the CDR3 is TGCGCCAGCAGCCAGATAGCGGGGGCCTACTCCTACGAGCAGTACTTC. It translates to CASSQIAGAYSYEQYF.

The rearrangement joins TRBV9 to TRBJ2-3, with D possibly being TRBD2 (5 bases). Trimming left V 3 bases short and J 2 bases short, with 16 bases between. Germline V gives CDR1 SGDLS, CDR2 YYNGEE. The CDR3 covers 16 residues. The CDR3 DNA reads as TGTGCCAGCAGCGGAGGGCCACGGACGAACACAGATACGCAGTATTTT. As protein: CASSGGPRTNTDTQYF.

V is TRBV14 and J is TRBJ1-2; D is unclear. The CDR3 sequence is 16 residues long. V dropped 4 bases and J dropped 4 bases, with 19 bases sitting between them. Germline assignment: CDR1 SGHDN and CDR2 FVKESK. As DNA, the CDR3 is TGTGCCAGCAGCCGAGAGAGGAGGGTCGGGAGCTATGGCTACACCTTC. Translated: CASSRERRVGSYGYTF.

The chain uses TRBV5-1 and TRBJ2-7; TRBD1 matches at 8 bases. Losses at the gene ends were 0 bases for V and 7 bases for J; bases not matched to a gene: 6. The CDR3 is made up of 14 amino acids. Germline loops: CDR1 SGHRS, CDR2 YFSETQ. The CDR3 reads CASSLGQGAEEQYF. In nucleotides, the CDR3 is TGCGCCAGCAGCTTGGGTCAGGGGGCGGAGGAGCAGTACTTC.

The chain links TRBV5-1 to TRBJ2-7, with a weak D call TRBD1 (6 bases). V dropped 4 bases and J dropped 0 bases, with 14 bases sitting between them. Germline lookup yields CDR1 SGHRS and CDR2 YFSETQ. There are 15 residues in the CDR3. The chain's CDR3 is CASSETGVSSYEQYF. CDR3 sequence (DNA): TGCGCCAGCAGCGAGACAGGCGTAAGCTCCTACGAGCAGTACTTC. The whole variable domain, filled in from reference TRBV5-1 and TRBJ2-7, reads KAGVTQTPRYLIKTRGQQVTLSCSPISGHRSVSWYQQTPGQGLQFLFEYFSETQRNKGNFPGRFSGRQFSNSRSEMNVSTLELGDSALYLCASSETGVSSYEQYFGPGTRLTVT.

Concerning this clone: The identical CDR3 is also encoded by other nucleotide sequences in the sample. The rearrangement links TRBV11-2 to TRBJ1-3; 9 positions agree with TRBD1. CDR3 length equals 15 residues. In germline, CDR1 is SGHAT, CDR2 FQNNGV. V lost 4 bases to trimming and J lost 3 bases; unmatched junction nucleotides: 4. CDR3 protein: CASSSQGAVGNTIYF. CDR3 sequence (DNA): TGTGCCAGCAGCTCACAGGGGGCCGTTGGAAACACCATATATTTT.

This chain links TRBV7-2 with TRBJ2-7, with 10 bases matching TRBD1. V shed 3 bases, J shed 1 base, and the junction held 3 bases outside the gene matches. The germline CDR1 and CDR2 sequences are SGHTA and FQGNSA. The CDR3 is made up of 15 amino acids. As DNA, the CDR3 is TGTGCCAGCAGCTTTGGACAGGGGGGGTCCTACGAGCAGTACTTC. As protein: CASSFGQGGSYEQYF.

The CDR3 spells CASSPVGGLAYEQYF. Written as DNA, the CDR3 is TGCGCCAGCAGTCCCGTGGGGGGGTTGGCGTACGAGCAGTACTTC. The chain has TRBV23-1 and TRBJ2-7; 7 positions match TRBD2. TRBV23-1 carries the ORF label, with uncertain function. The V segment lost 4 bases and the J segment 4 bases; nucleotides outside the gene matches: 10. This CDR3 contains 15 residues.

The chain carries TRBV10-1 and TRBJ2-3; possibly TRBD2 for D (6 bases). Trimming cost V 0 bases and J 2 bases, with 9 bases left between them. From germline, CDR1 is WNHNN and CDR2 SYGVQD (reference sequence). The CDR3 covers 15 residues. The CDR3 region is CASSESILATDTQYF. In DNA form, the CDR3 reads TGCGCCAGCAGTGAGTCGATACTAGCCACAGATACGCAGTATTTT.

V and J are TRBV28 and TRBJ1-6; D gene ambiguous. CDR1 and CDR2 (germline): MDHEN, SYDVKM. Trimming left V 2 bases short and J 12 bases short, with 11 bases between. The CDR3 runs to 13 residues. CDR3 nucleotide sequence: TGTGCCAGCAGTTTAGGGGAGGCCCTACCCCTCCACTTT. Translated, it gives CASSLGEALPLHF.

This sequence joins TRBV2 and TRBJ2-1; possibly TRBD2 for D (5 bases). This CDR3 region has 15 residues. Germline V lookup: CDR1 SNHLY, CDR2 FYNNEI. V lost 6 bases and J lost 6, with 18 bases in between. In DNA, the CDR3 is TGTGCCAGCAGACTCCTCGGAGGCCTGGGCAATGAGCAGTTCTTC. This encodes CASRLLGGLGNEQFF.

The rearrangement uses TRBV7-2 and TRBJ2-2; the match to TRBD2 covers 7 bases. The CDR3 runs 15 residues. V shed 0 bases, J shed 8 bases, and the junction held 6 bases outside the gene matches. The germline V gene encodes CDR1 SGHTA and CDR2 FQGNSA. DNA of the CDR3: TGTGCCAGCAGCTTAGCGGCGCAGGGACTAGGGGAGCTGTTTTTT. It specifies CASSLAAQGLGELFF.

This clone was detected only a few times. The chain joins TRBV27 to TRBJ1-2; D is undetermined. The CDR3 is made up of 16 amino acids. V was clipped by 0 bases and J by 2 bases, with 13 bases between them. Germline V gene lookup returns CDR1 MNHEY and CDR2 SMNVEV (reference sequence). As DNA, the CDR3 is TGTGCCAGCAGTTTATCGTTGGCCCGAGGGAACTATGGCTACACCTTC. Protein sequence: CASSLSLARGNYGYTF.

The gene calls are TRBV6-6 and TRBJ2-7, with a tentative D call TRBD1 (6 bases). Germline V lookup: CDR1 MNHNY, CDR2 SVGAGI (reference sequence). V lost 7 bases to trimming and J lost 3 bases, with 19 bases between them. The CDR3 runs to 15 residues. The CDR3: CASTQAPQGFYEQYF. The CDR3 DNA is TGTGCCAGCACCCAGGCCCCACAGGGTTTCTACGAGCAGTACTTC.

The gene calls are TRBV15 and TRBJ2-7, with 12 bases identical to TRBD2. V was pared by 0 bases and J by 6 bases, with 6 bases of the junction left unmatched. The CDR3 spans 16 residues. From germline, CDR1 is LNHNV and CDR2 YYDKDF (reference sequence). The CDR3 reads CATSRDLGLAGREQYF. DNA of the CDR3: TGTGCCACCAGCAGAGATCTAGGACTAGCGGGGCGCGAGCAGTACTTC.

Only one count was recorded for this clone. The rearrangement links TRBV2 to TRBJ2-5; tentatively, D is TRBD1 (5 bases). Germline V gene data show CDR1 as SNHLY and CDR2 as FYNNEI. V was pared by 6 bases and J by 1 base, with 9 bases between. The CDR3 covers 13 residues. CDR3 DNA: TGTGCCAGCAGCGCCAGGGTCCAAGAGACCCAGTACTTC. Translated, it gives CASSARVQETQYF.

The chain carries TRBV2 and TRBJ1-6; 7 bases align to TRBD1. J was trimmed by 9 bases and V by 1 base; bases with no gene match: 3. The CDR3 is 14 residues long. CDR1 is SNHLY and CDR2 is FYNNEI in the germline V gene. DNA of the CDR3: TGTGCCAGCAGTGAAGGGGCAGGGGGTTCACCCCTCCACTTT. Protein: CASSEGAGGSPLHF.

The V gene is TRBV1, the J gene TRBJ2-7; the table's D gene call, TRBD2, was not cross checked with the DNA. TRBV1 is an annotated pseudogene. This CDR3 spans 20 amino acids. The CDR3 DNA is TGCACCAGCAGCCAACACCGATTTAGCGGGGGGGCCCCATCCCCCTACGAGCAGTACTTC. Translation gives CTSSQHRFSGGAPSPYEQYF.

A note on this clone: No conserved phenylalanine or tryptophan is present at the end of the CDR3, so a read error is the likely explanation. It is unclear where the CDR3 begins or ends on the DNA, so no DNA is shown, and the CDR3 is as TCRdb lists it. CDR3 sequence: CASSQEGQVRTPI. V usage is TRBV23-1 and J usage is TRBJ1-2; the listed D gene, TRBD1, was not tested against the DNA. TRBV23-1 is reported as an ORF; its role is uncertain. The CDR3 adds up to 13 amino acids, both ends counted.

The V call is TRBV7-3, the J call TRBJ2-3; a weak D match, TRBD2 (6 bases). The germline V gene encodes CDR1 SGHTA and CDR2 FQGTGA. CDR3 size: 17 residues. The V end was cut by 3 bases, the J end by 0 bases, with 16 bases between. The CDR3 protein is CASSFWGVDPSTDTQYF. CDR3 in DNA: TGTGCCAGCAGCTTTTGGGGGGTAGACCCAAGCACAGATACGCAGTATTTT.